These 25 T cell receptor beta chains came from one sample sequenced in a study of blood T cell repertoires in COVID-19. This table comes from immunoSEQ multiplex PCR, and its TCRdb copy is limited to in-frame clones, with some not included. The data show approximately 38,000 clones, with approximately 90% seen just once and around 5.1% held by the top ten. Specimen: peripheral blood. The receptors here all came from a man aged 60 to 75 with COVID-19, enrolled during active disease.

The V and J genes are TRBV14 and TRBJ2-1, with 12 nucleotides matching TRBD2. V dropped 4 bases and J dropped 4; count of bases not matched to a gene: 5. This CDR3 region has 16 residues. Per the germline V gene, CDR1 is SGHDN and CDR2 is FVKESK. CDR3 sequence (DNA): TGTGCCAGCAGCCGCCCGGGACTAGCGGGTTACAATGAGCAGTTCTTC. Translation gives CASSRPGLAGYNEQFF.

This sequence joins TRBV5-1 and TRBJ1-4, with TRBD1 matching over 9 bases. The CDR3 runs 18 residues. CDR1 SGHRS and CDR2 YFSETQ come from the germline V gene. V gave up 0 bases and J gave up 5 bases; unmatched junction bases: 11. As DNA, the CDR3 is TGCGCCAGCAGCTTGGGCCGGGACAGGGAGTATTGGAATGAAAAACTGTTTTTT. Translating gives CASSLGRDREYWNEKLFF.

This clone was seen only a few times. CDR3 protein: CASSGGPGANVLTF. The CDR3, as DNA: TGTGCCAGCAGCGGGGGACCTGGGGCCAACGTCCTGACTTTC. This chain joins TRBV28 and TRBJ2-6, with D tentatively TRBD2 (6 bases). V was cut by 6 bases and J by 2 bases, with 8 bases left in between. Germline CDR1 is MDHEN and CDR2 is SYDVKM. The CDR3 covers 14 residues.

The chain has TRBV6-6 and TRBJ1-6, with unresolved D. Germline V lookup: CDR1 MNHNY, CDR2 SVGAGI (reference sequence). The CDR3 has 11 residues. With 7 bases removed from V and 10 bases from J, the gap between germline ends came to 8 bases. The CDR3 DNA reads TGTGCCAGCAACGGGAACTCACCCCTCCACTTT. Translating it yields CASNGNSPLHF.

J is TRBJ2-5 and V is TRBV24-1, with D perhaps TRBD2 (5 bases). The CDR3 totals 15 residues. Deletions cut 2 bases from V and 2 bases from J, with 11 bases between. The germline V gene has CDR1 KGHDR and CDR2 SFDVKD. The CDR3 protein is CATSDSGDFQETQYF. Here the CDR3 DNA reads TGTGCCACCAGTGATTCCGGGGATTTTCAAGAGACCCAGTACTTC.

The chain joins TRBV18 to TRBJ1-3; unclear D gene. With 3 bases removed from V and 1 base from J, the gap between germline ends came to 10 bases. The germline gives CDR1 KGHSH, CDR2 LQKENI. The CDR3 extends over 15 amino acids. In DNA, the CDR3 is TGTGCCAGCTCACCCCCTAGAGATTCTGGAAACACCATATATTTT. Protein sequence: CASSPPRDSGNTIYF.

The genes are TRBV7-2 and TRBJ2-7, with 9 bases fitting TRBD1. From germline, CDR1 is SGHTA and CDR2 FQGNSA. Trimming cost V 7 bases and J 4 bases; bases outside gene matches: 8. The CDR3 loop spans 14 amino acids. The CDR3 DNA follows: TGTGCCAGCATTCCAGGGACAGGGCATTACGAGCAGTACTTC. Residues: CASIPGTGHYEQYF.

This sequence joins TRBV13 and TRBJ2-2; 8 bases line up with TRBD1. CDR3 length: 14 residues. CDR1 is PRHDT and CDR2 is FYEKMQ in the germline V gene (reference sequence). V lost 4 bases and J lost 8; bases outside the gene matches: 6. CDR3 nucleotides: TGTGCCAGCAGCTACCCGGACAGGGAGGGGGAGCTGTTTTTT. Translation gives CASSYPDREGELFF.

The V and J genes are TRBV9 and TRBJ2-2, with 15 nucleotides matching TRBD2. V gave up 3 bases and J gave up 6 bases; unmatched junction bases: 3. The length of the CDR3 is 16 residues. CDR1 is SGDLS, CDR2 YYNGEE, per germline. The CDR3 sequence: CASSAGLAGGAGELFF. CDR3 nucleotides: TGTGCCAGCAGCGCTGGACTAGCGGGAGGGGCCGGGGAGCTGTTTTTT.

CDR3 bases: TGCAGCGCCCGGGACTCTGGGGGTCCAGATACGCAGTATTTT. This sequence encodes CSARDSGGPDTQYF. V usage is TRBV29-1 and J usage is TRBJ2-3; TRBD2 might be the D (6 bases). Deletions cut 7 bases from V and 4 bases from J, with 18 bases between. The CDR3 extends over 14 amino acids. From germline, CDR1 is SQVTM and CDR2 ANQGSEA.

The CDR3 sequence: CASRSPGQVNEKLFF. As DNA, the CDR3 is TGTGCCAGCAGATCACCGGGACAGGTTAATGAAAAACTGTTTTTT. The rearrangement uses TRBV28 and TRBJ1-4; 8 bases fit TRBD1. Germline trimming cut 6 bases from V and 4 bases from J; bases unmatched to any gene: 7. There are 15 residues in the CDR3. Germline V gene lookup returns CDR1 MDHEN and CDR2 SYDVKM.

This clone was found once. This sequence joins TRBV5-1 and TRBJ2-7, with no clear D. The ends were cut back, 0 bases at V and 3 bases at J, with 10 bases in the middle. The CDR3 covers 14 residues. Per the germline V gene, CDR1 is SGHRS and CDR2 is YFSETQ. The CDR3 here is CASSLEVTGYEQYF. For the CDR3, the DNA is TGCGCCAGCAGCTTGGAAGTGACTGGCTACGAGCAGTACTTC.

The chain recombines TRBV6-5 with TRBJ2-3, with D perhaps matching TRBD1 (5 bases). Germline lookup yields CDR1 MNHEY and CDR2 SVGAGI. V gave up 7 bases and J gave up 4 bases, with 9 bases separating them. CDR3 length: 12 amino acids. The CDR3: CASNRKPDTQYF. Here the CDR3 DNA reads TGTGCCAGCAACAGGAAGCCAGATACGCAGTATTTT.

This chain's CDR3 is CASSELSGKGSYNEQFF. CDR3 in DNA: TGTGCCAGCAGCGAACTCAGCGGGAAGGGATCCTACAATGAGCAGTTCTTC. The chain joins TRBV25-1 to TRBJ2-1; 7 bases fit TRBD2. The CDR3 length is 17 residues. Germline-derived CDR1 and CDR2 are MGHDK and SYGVNS. After removal of 6 bases from V and 1 base from J, the junction contained 12 bases not matched to a gene.

The chain couples TRBV27 to TRBJ1-1; 7 bases are shared with TRBD1. Per germline, CDR1 MNHEY and CDR2 SMNVEV (reference sequence). CDR3 length: 16 residues. Germline trimming cut 5 bases from V and 1 base from J; bases unmatched to any gene: 10. CDR3 amino acids: CASSGMTGTRNTEAFF. The CDR3 DNA reads as TGTGCCAGCAGTGGGATGACAGGGACACGGAACACTGAAGCTTTCTTT.

This clone was detected only once. This chain connects TRBV4-2 to TRBJ2-6; TRBD2 matches 7 bases. This CDR3 has 16 amino acids. The trim removed 2 bases at V and 2 bases at J, leaving 3 bases unmatched. Germline V CDR1 and CDR2: LGHNA, YNFKEQ. The CDR3 here is CASSQKAGAGANVLTF. The CDR3 bases are TGTGCCAGCAGCCAAAAGGCGGGGGCTGGGGCCAACGTCCTGACTTTC.

The rearrangement uses TRBV28 and TRBJ2-1, with 9 bases aligning to TRBD1. Germline-derived CDR1 and CDR2 are MDHEN and SYDVKM. The CDR3 sequence is 16 residues long. The V gene end was trimmed by 5 bases and the J gene end by 0 bases; junction bases not matched to a gene: 5. CDR3 sequence reads: CASSGRQGVSYNEQFF. The CDR3 DNA reads as TGTGCCAGCAGTGGTAGACAGGGGGTCTCCTACAATGAGCAGTTCTTC.

By share of the sample, this clone is medium-sized. Here the CDR3 reads CASSLGTGYNEQFF. The DNA for the CDR3 is TGTGCCAGCAGTTTAGGGACAGGGTACAATGAGCAGTTCTTC. The chain uses TRBV27 and TRBJ2-1; 9 nucleotides match TRBD1. V shed 2 bases, J shed 4 bases, and the junction held 0 bases outside the gene matches. This CDR3 is built from 14 residues. Germline loops: CDR1 MNHEY, CDR2 SMNVEV (reference sequence).

This clone is a singleton in its sample. This chain joins TRBV4-2 and TRBJ1-4; D remains ambiguous. Germline V gives CDR1 LGHNA, CDR2 YNFKEQ. V lost 2 bases, J lost 7 bases, and 8 bases lay in between. The CDR3 length is 13 residues. CDR3 nucleotides: TGTGCCAGCAGCCAAAGAGGCACTGAAAAACTGTTTTTT. Translating it yields CASSQRGTEKLFF.

This clone was recorded only once. The CDR3 is CASSSSGQGFNSPLHF. For the CDR3, the DNA is TGTGCCAGTAGTTCTTCTGGACAGGGTTTTAATTCACCCCTCCACTTT. The V and J genes are TRBV19 and TRBJ1-6, with TRBD1 matching over 8 bases. The length of the CDR3 is 16 residues. V was pared by 5 bases and J by 6 bases, with 9 bases of the junction left unmatched. Germline CDR1 reads LNHDA; CDR2 reads SQIVND (reference sequence).

This clone was detected once. This sequence joins TRBV14 and TRBJ2-7; D may be TRBD1 (6 bases). There are 14 residues in the CDR3. Trimming removed 1 base from V and 6 bases from J, with 13 bases in between. Germline assignment: CDR1 SGHDN and CDR2 FVKESK. CDR3 DNA: TGTGCCAGCAGCCAAGTGTTCAGGGGTAGCGAGCAGTACTTC. Translation: CASSQVFRGSEQYF.

V is TRBV19 and J is TRBJ2-3; D is uncertain. V was trimmed by 1 base and J by 0 bases, leaving 26 bases between them. This CDR3 contains 21 residues. Germline V gene data show CDR1 as LNHDA and CDR2 as SQIVND (reference sequence). The CDR3 DNA reads TGTGCCAGTAGTATAGTAGGCGTTTTAGTAAAAGCGTCGACTAGCACAGATACGCAGTATTTT. Encoded protein: CASSIVGVLVKASTSTDTQYF.

This chain joins TRBV28 and TRBJ1-2, with 7 bases aligning to TRBD1. With V trimmed by 3 bases and J by 5 bases, 6 bases remained unmatched. The CDR3 covers 14 residues. The germline V gene has CDR1 MDHEN and CDR2 SYDVKM. The CDR3 sequence: CASSFGQEQYGYTF. The CDR3 DNA reads as TGTGCCAGCAGTTTCGGACAGGAACAGTATGGCTACACCTTC.

This chain uses TRBV6-5 with TRBJ2-2; unclear D gene. This CDR3 has 14 amino acids. V lost 2 bases and J lost 6, with 10 bases in between. Looked up from germline, CDR1 is MNHEY and CDR2 is SVGAGI. CDR3 DNA: TGTGCCAGCAGTTACGATCGGGTCGCCGGGGAGCTGTTTTTT. The encoded protein is CASSYDRVAGELFF.

The CDR3 nucleotides read TGCGCCAGCAGCTCCCGGGACAGGACCTACAATGAGCAGTTCTTC. It specifies CASSSRDRTYNEQFF. The rearrangement joins TRBV5-1 to TRBJ2-1, with 8 bases lining up with TRBD1. The length of the CDR3 is 15 residues. V was clipped by 3 bases and J by 2 bases; unmatched bases: 4. Germline loops: CDR1 SGHRS, CDR2 YFSETQ.